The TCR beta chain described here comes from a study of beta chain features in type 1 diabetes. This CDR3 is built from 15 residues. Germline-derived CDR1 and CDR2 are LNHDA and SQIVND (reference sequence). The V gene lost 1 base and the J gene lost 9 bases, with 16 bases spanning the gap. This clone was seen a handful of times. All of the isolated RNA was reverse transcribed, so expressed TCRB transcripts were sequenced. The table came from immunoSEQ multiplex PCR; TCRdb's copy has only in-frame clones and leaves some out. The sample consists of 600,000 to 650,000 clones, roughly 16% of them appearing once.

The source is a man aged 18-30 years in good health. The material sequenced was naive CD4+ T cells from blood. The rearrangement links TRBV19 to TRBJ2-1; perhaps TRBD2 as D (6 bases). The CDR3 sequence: CASSIAPGRRGEQFF. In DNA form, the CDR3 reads TGTGCCAGTAGTATAGCTCCAGGGCGGCGGGGTGAGCAGTTCTTC.